Listed here are 25 T cell receptor beta chains from one sample, sequenced in a study of T cells after yellow fever vaccination (dated by TCRdb to between 2018 and 2020). Reading the label with the study, this specimen's treatment or condition is: live attenuated yellow fever vaccine strain. Receptor libraries were prepared by 5' RACE. TCRdb names Illumina HiSeq 2500 as the instrument used. TCRdb itself trimmed the public reads at Q25 with fastp, ran MiXCR and retained productive beta chains. All rows with the same CDR3 protein become a single entry with the most common DNA and genes. The sample includes 400,000 or so distinct CDR3 sequences, with 11% observed a single time. The ten largest make up around 18% of the sample. The source was PBMCs, collected on the day of the first yellow fever vaccination. These receptors were taken from a man between 18 and 29 years old who received the YFV17D yellow fever vaccine.

This clonotype appeared a few times. This chain links TRBV7-2 with TRBJ2-5; maybe TRBD1 (6 bases). This CDR3 comprises 13 residues. Germline CDR1 and CDR2: SGHTA and FQGNSA. V lost 7 bases and J 4 bases, leaving 13 bases between the germline ends. The CDR3 DNA reads TGTGCCAGCACCAAGGACAGTGGAGAGACCCAGTACTTC. It translates to CASTKDSGETQYF.

The chain carries TRBV12-3 or TRBV12-4 and TRBJ1-6; TRBD1 aligns across 8 bases. The trim removed 5 bases at V and 6 bases at J, leaving 6 bases unmatched. CDR3 length: 15 amino acids. In nucleotides, the CDR3 is TGTGCCAGCAGTCCCTTGCAGGGGGCTAATTCACCCCTCCACTTT. It codes for CASSPLQGANSPLHF.

This clonotype was found a few times. The chain combines TRBV7-9 with TRBJ2-3; D might be TRBD2 (6 bases). Germline V CDR1 and CDR2: SEHNR, FQNEAQ (reference sequence). With 6 bases removed from V and 2 bases from J, the gap between germline ends came to 18 bases. This CDR3 is 16 amino acids long. Here the CDR3 reads CASRTDWRGPTDTQYF. DNA of the CDR3: TGTGCCAGCAGGACAGATTGGCGGGGCCCCACAGATACGCAGTATTTT.

This clonotype occurred a few times. The chain employs TRBV20-1 and TRBJ2-7; 9 nucleotides agree with TRBD2. Trimming at V came to 3 bases and at J to 0 bases, leaving 9 bases not matched to a gene. The CDR3 is made up of 16 amino acids. CDR1 and CDR2 (germline): DFQATT, SNEGSKA (reference sequence). CDR3 nucleotide sequence: TGCAGTGCTAGTGGGACGCTAGCGGGGCACTCCTACGAGCAGTACGTC. This sequence encodes CSASGTLAGHSYEQYV.

Only a few counts were recorded for this clonotype. The rearrangement joins TRBV5-1 to TRBJ2-5; 9 bases agree with TRBD1. The germline gives CDR1 SGHRS, CDR2 YFSETQ. The CDR3 is 14 amino acids. Trimming at V came to 7 bases and at J to 6 bases, leaving 10 bases not matched to a gene. The CDR3 DNA follows: TGCGCCAGCTCCGGGACAGGGTTCTCGCAGACCCAGTACTTC. This encodes CASSGTGFSQTQYF.

This clonotype was observed a few times. The chain combines TRBV6-1 with TRBJ2-3; D is ambiguous. This CDR3 is built from 15 residues. V lost 10 bases to trimming and J lost 2 bases, with 19 bases between them. Per the germline V gene, CDR1 is MNHNS and CDR2 is SASEGT. The CDR3 bases are TGTGCCACCCTTCCGGAAGGAAGCCCCACAGATACGCAGTATTTT. Translated: CATLPEGSPTDTQYF.

The rearrangement joins TRBV5-1 to TRBJ1-4; D gene ambiguous. Germline V gives CDR1 SGHRS, CDR2 YFSETQ. V gave up 4 bases and J gave up 5 bases, with 6 bases separating them. The CDR3 is 12 residues long. Here the CDR3 DNA reads TGCGCCAGCAGCGTGGAGAATGAAAAACTGTTTTTT. Its protein is CASSVENEKLFF.

The rearrangement joins TRBV7-9 to TRBJ1-1; 10 bases align to TRBD1. The CDR3 length is 15 residues. The germline V gene encodes CDR1 SEHNR and CDR2 FQNEAQ (reference sequence). With 1 base clipped from V and 3 bases from J, the junction kept 2 bases outside the gene matches. The CDR3, as DNA: TGTGCCAGCAGCTTAGGACAGGGGGCGCACACTGAAGCTTTCTTT. It yields the protein CASSLGQGAHTEAFF.

The V call is TRBV5-1, the J call TRBJ2-1, with 9 positions matching TRBD2. The CDR3 spans 15 residues. Per the germline V gene, CDR1 is SGHRS and CDR2 is YFSETQ. V dropped 2 bases and J dropped 5; count of bases not matched to a gene: 5. In DNA form, the CDR3 reads TGCGCCAGCAGCTTCGGACTAGCGACCGACAATGAGCAGTTCTTC. Translating it yields CASSFGLATDNEQFF.

This clonotype was observed a few times. The rearrangement uses TRBV4-3 and TRBJ2-1; 8 bases match TRBD2. The CDR3 totals 16 residues. The germline V gene has CDR1 LGHNA and CDR2 YSLEER. After removal of 0 bases from V and 10 bases from J, the junction contained 11 bases not matched to a gene. The CDR3 DNA follows: TGCGCCAGCAGCCAAGATCATACGGGGGGGCCGGGGGAGCAGTTCTTC. Translated, it gives CASSQDHTGGPGEQFF.

This clonotype has only a few counts. This chain joins TRBV10-3 and TRBJ1-2; D is uncertain. The CDR3 contains 12 residues. Trimming shortened V by 10 bases and J by 4 bases, and 13 bases separated the two germline ends. CDR1 is ENHRY and CDR2 is SYGVKD in the germline V gene. The DNA for the CDR3 is TGTGCCACCACAACAGAATTCTATGGCTACACCTTC. This translates into CATTTEFYGYTF.

This clonotype appeared a few times. The V call is TRBV4-1, the J call TRBJ1-3; weak D call: TRBD1 (6 bases). The CDR3 contains 15 residues. CDR1 and CDR2 from the germline V gene are MGHRA and YSYEKL. Trimming shortened V by 1 base and J by 8 bases, and 15 bases separated the two germline ends. Here the CDR3 reads CASSQGRGQGYTIYF. CDR3 bases: TGCGCCAGCAGCCAAGGCCGGGGGCAGGGGTACACCATATATTTT.

This clonotype was found a few times. The chain uses TRBV9 and TRBJ2-1; the match to TRBD2 covers 11 bases. Germline lookup yields CDR1 SGDLS and CDR2 YYNGEE. This CDR3 region has 17 residues. The ends lost 4 bases at V and 8 bases at J; junction bases unmatched: 14. The CDR3 DNA sequence: TGTGCCAGCAGCTTTCGTGCCTTTAGCGGGGGGGCTGATGAGCAGTTCTTC. The encoded protein is CASSFRAFSGGADEQFF. Supplemented by reference TRBV9 and TRBJ2-1, the full variable domain reads DSGVTQTPKHLITATGQRVTLRCSPRSGDLSVYWYQQSLDQGLQFLIQYYNGEERAKGNILERFSAQQFPDLHSELNLSSLELGDSALYFCASSFRAFSGGADEQFFGPGTRLTVL.

The rearrangement uses TRBV7-9 and TRBJ1-4, with D uncertain. Germline CDR1 SEHNR, CDR2 FQNEAQ (reference sequence). This CDR3 has 12 residues. The V end lost 1 base, the J end lost 10 bases, and 7 bases lay between the germline ends. This chain's CDR3 is CASSLEVGKLFF. The DNA for the CDR3 is TGTGCCAGCAGCTTAGAAGTGGGAAAACTGTTTTTT.

V usage is TRBV9 and J usage is TRBJ2-7; 7 bases align to TRBD2. Germline V CDR1 and CDR2: SGDLS, YYNGEE. V dropped 5 bases and J dropped 3; count of bases not matched to a gene: 11. The CDR3 runs 15 residues. In DNA, the CDR3 is TGTGCCAGCAGTGAATCGGAAACGGGAGGCTACGAGCAGTACTTC. This gives the protein CASSESETGGYEQYF. Full variable domain (rest looked up from reference TRBV9 and TRBJ2-7): DSGVTQTPKHLITATGQRVTLRCSPRSGDLSVYWYQQSLDQGLQFLIQYYNGEERAKGNILERFSAQQFPDLHSELNLSSLELGDSALYFCASSESETGGYEQYFGPGTRLTVT.

The chain links TRBV7-3 to TRBJ1-1; possibly TRBD1 for D (6 bases). This CDR3 comprises 14 residues. Trimming left V 8 bases short and J 0 bases short, with 13 bases between. The germline V gene encodes CDR1 SGHTA and CDR2 FQGTGA. The CDR3 here is CASARGGVNTEAFF. DNA for the CDR3: TGTGCCAGCGCTAGGGGGGGGGTGAACACTGAAGCTTTCTTT.

V and J are TRBV7-2 and TRBJ1-4; D gene uncertain. The CDR3 runs 16 residues. Germline CDR1 reads SGHTA; CDR2 reads FQGNSA. Trimming took 5 bases from V and 8 from J, leaving 21 bases between them. The CDR3 loop reads CASSHAGSLMGEKLFF. The CDR3 coding sequence is TGTGCCAGCAGCCACGCCGGGAGCCTGATGGGGGAAAAACTGTTTTTT.

The chain employs TRBV12-5 and TRBJ2-3; TRBD1 matches at 11 bases. Germline-derived CDR1 and CDR2 are LGHNT and FRNRAP. The CDR3 has 15 residues. Trimming removed 6 bases from V and 3 bases from J; junction bases left unmatched: 5. In nucleotides, the CDR3 is TGTGCTAGTGGACGGACAGGGGGCTGGACAGATACGCAGTATTTT. Protein: CASGRTGGWTDTQYF.

This clonotype has a handful of counts. This chain joins TRBV5-1 and TRBJ2-1; 12 bases match TRBD1. Germline assignment: CDR1 SGHRS and CDR2 YFSETQ. J gave up 1 base and V 5 bases, and 10 bases lay outside the gene matches. CDR3 length: 18 amino acids. The CDR3 loop is CASRGGTGGEASYNEQFF. In nucleotides, the CDR3 is TGCGCCAGCAGGGGGGGGACAGGGGGCGAAGCGTCCTACAATGAGCAGTTCTTC.

The chain links TRBV7-3 to TRBJ1-3, with D uncertain. This CDR3 contains 12 residues. With 2 bases removed from V and 8 bases from J, the gap between germline ends came to 7 bases. Germline V gene data show CDR1 as SGHTA and CDR2 as FQGTGA. The CDR3 loop is CASSLDGDTIYF. DNA of the CDR3: TGTGCCAGCAGCTTAGACGGGGACACCATATATTTT.

This clonotype was found a few times. CDR3 sequence reads: CASSLEGVAGGQETQYF. Written as DNA, the CDR3 is TGTGCCAGCAGCTTAGAGGGAGTAGCGGGGGGGCAAGAGACCCAGTACTTC. The chain couples TRBV11-2 to TRBJ2-5; 11 nucleotides line up with TRBD2. Germline assignment: CDR1 SGHAT and CDR2 FQNNGV. The CDR3 sequence is 17 residues long. The J segment lost 2 bases and the V segment lost 0 bases, leaving 5 bases of the junction unmatched.

The V gene is TRBV28, the J gene TRBJ1-4; D is perhaps TRBD1 (6 bases). In germline, CDR1 is MDHEN, CDR2 SYDVKM. This CDR3 region has 14 residues. The DNA for the CDR3 is TGTGTCACCTCGAAGGGGGGCCGGGAAGAAAAACTGTTTTTT. Protein: CVTSKGGREEKLFF.

This clonotype was seen only a few times. The chain uses TRBV20-1 and TRBJ2-3; the match to TRBD2 covers 12 bases. Germline CDR1 reads DFQATT; CDR2 reads SNEGSKA (reference sequence). The J segment lost 3 bases and the V segment lost 0 bases, leaving 4 bases of the junction unmatched. The CDR3 has 16 amino acids. CDR3 DNA sequence: TGCAGTGCTAGAGACCCGACTAGCGGGGGAACAGATACGCAGTATTTT. Translation: CSARDPTSGGTDTQYF.

The chain links TRBV7-9 to TRBJ1-4; 9 bases agree with TRBD1. This CDR3 region has 15 residues. Germline assignment: CDR1 SEHNR and CDR2 FQNEAQ (reference sequence). The J segment lost 7 bases and the V segment lost 7 bases, leaving 10 bases of the junction unmatched. The chain's CDR3 is CASTFRQGGAEKLFF. CDR3 nucleotides: TGTGCCAGCACTTTCCGACAGGGGGGCGCTGAAAAACTGTTTTTT.

In its sample, this clonotype was seen a few times. The chain employs TRBV5-8 and TRBJ2-7; tentatively, D is TRBD1 (6 bases). This CDR3 comprises 15 residues. The germline V gene has CDR1 SGHTS and CDR2 YDEGEE. The V gene lost 0 bases and the J gene lost 4 bases, with 14 bases spanning the gap. The CDR3 here is CASSLDFPGVYEQYV. Here the CDR3 DNA reads TGTGCCAGCAGCTTGGACTTCCCAGGGGTATACGAGCAGTACGTC.